The present T cell receptor (beta chain) was sequenced within a study of T cells in Graves' hyperthyroidism and ophthalmopathy. On this clonotype: Antigen specificity is unknown. With a much larger clone just one base away, this may be a read error.

Trimming removed 8 bases from V and 4 bases from J, with 11 bases in between. CDR1 SNHLY and CDR2 FYNNEI come from the germline V gene. The CDR3 loop spans 13 amino acids. Points from the study as a whole: In blood, most of the thyroid clonotypes expanded above 0.001 were also present. Separation of ophthalmopathy from stable hyperthyroidism was achieved by a 13 V-J model.

Amplification targeted TCR beta CDR3 regions from RNA transcripts. First-round RT-PCR with HTBI primers amplified the TCR CDR3 region. Each CDR3 protein gets one entry after TCRdb re-called the multiplex PCR reads with MiXCR. The table shows around 600,000 distinct CDR3 sequences, with about 45% occurring only once. The clonotype originates from an adult man with Graves' disease, either hyperthyroidism or ophthalmopathy (not recorded which). Material for sequencing was peripheral blood or thyroid tissue (not recorded which). The J gene is TRBJ2-2, the V gene TRBV2; D tentatively reads TRBD1 or TRBD2 (5 bases each). For the CDR3, the DNA is TGTGCCAGCCCCGACGGGACCACCGGGGAGCTGTTTTTT. Its translation: CASPDGTTGELFF.